These T cell receptor beta chains were read from a single sample in a study of CD8+ T cells in alopecia areata. Here immunoSEQ multiplex PCR was the method, and the copy in TCRdb shows in-frame clones only, minus some. Of approximately 180,000 clones in the sample, about 54% were seen once. This material consisted of CD4+ T cells sorted from blood, taken at roughly week 55, from a patient treated with tofacitinib. These receptors were obtained from a human donor with alopecia areata. Each CDR3 is given without its conserved first and last residue. Size is omitted from some rows. Given values are once, few, many or a class for expanded clones.

V	size	CDR3
TRBV30	few	AWSVRLNLDGYT
TRBV29-1	-	SVDQGDEQY
TRBV29-1	-	SVAEETQY
TRBV21-1	once	ASSKGGVAYEQY
TRBV10-3	-	AITGTQQGYT
TRBV29-1	-	SVRGRYTDTQY
TRBV30	-	ACGLAGVQGDTQY
TRBV29-1	-	TSRGPGASDTQY
TRBV7-3	-	ASSLGQWDTQY
TRBV15	-	ATSRDPRRGAGNQPQH
TRBV7-3	-	ASSSQQGGTEAF
TRBV29-1	-	SVEANTDTQY
TRBV5-6	-	ASSLTGLGNQPQH
TRBV7-2	-	ASSTASAKNIQY
TRBV10-3	-	AIRWQGDSPLH
TRBV5-1	few	ASSSPDPAEQY
TRBV6-1	once	ASSEFIMSTDTQY
TRBV30	-	AWGQPSTDTQY
TRBV11-3	few	ASSLEPSGETQY
TRBV9	once	ASSVAGQGGSPLH
TRBV19	-	ASSVREGTQY
TRBV9	-	ASSVGRQGTGELF
TRBV29-1	few	SGGQEYRTQY
TRBV29-1	few	SVSGPYLDTEAF
TRBV5-1	-	ASSLDRGEQY
TRBV5-4	-	ASSFLDRVSNQPQH
TRBV6-1	-	ASSEARLGSSGQPQH
TRBV11-2	-	ASSLDAQREQF
TRBV18	-	ASSPWDKVTDTQY
TRBV4-1	once	ASSLTAGRTSGGTDTQY
TRBV30	few	AWTQMGGHYGYT
TRBV6-1	few	ASSSVANEQF
TRBV19	-	ASSRGQGAQTQY
TRBV6-1	-	ASLRRSSYEQY
TRBV30	-	AWSVQAGVTDTQY
TRBV6-5	-	ASSYRGRSPLH
TRBV6-5	few	ASNQDRVNTGELF
TRBV6-5	few	ASKTGQPLGGYT